Listed below are T cell receptor beta chains from one sample, sequenced in a study of T cell responses to AZD1222 COVID-19 vaccine. Method: immunoSEQ multiplex PCR; TCRdb's copy keeps in-frame clones and lacks some. The sample carries over 100,000 clones, about 90% recorded once. Sample: peripheral blood, taken on day 0 of AZD1222 vaccination. The receptors shown here come from an adult in good health. Each CDR3 is given with its conserved first and last residue.

j_gene: TRBJ1-3
v_gene: TRBV7-8
CDR3aa: CASSPITRGNTIYF

j_gene: TRBJ1-5
v_gene: TRBV3-1/TRBV3-2
CDR3aa: CASSQADRGQPQHF

j_gene: TRBJ1-1
v_gene: TRBV5-1
CDR3aa: CASSLLVKSGSGERGTEAFF

j_gene: TRBJ2-5
v_gene: TRBV5-4
CDR3aa: CASSIRQGFQETQYF

j_gene: TRBJ1-2
v_gene: TRBV19
CDR3aa: CASSIANYGYTF

j_gene: TRBJ2-7
v_gene: TRBV11-1
CDR3aa: CASSSAGNRYEQYF

j_gene: TRBJ2-1
v_gene: TRBV7-7
CDR3aa: CASSPGLAAYNEQFF

j_gene: TRBJ1-2
v_gene: TRBV29-1
CDR3aa: CSVPGNGYTF

j_gene: TRBJ1-2
v_gene: TRBV7-2
CDR3aa: CASSSHLLTGYTF

j_gene: TRBJ2-5
v_gene: TRBV5-4
CDR3aa: CASSLQGGVETQYF

j_gene: TRBJ2-3
v_gene: TRBV6-5
CDR3aa: CASRGTGDDTQYF

j_gene: TRBJ1-2
v_gene: TRBV6-4
CDR3aa: CASSDSQGGGYTF

j_gene: TRBJ2-4
v_gene: TRBV27
CDR3aa: CASSSRLGAKNIQYF

j_gene: TRBJ1-2
v_gene: TRBV5-4
CDR3aa: CASWRQGWYGYTF

j_gene: TRBJ1-2
v_gene: TRBV4-1
CDR3aa: CASSKGQGKEDGYTF

j_gene: TRBJ1-2
v_gene: TRBV6-5
CDR3aa: CASSSGTANYGYTF

j_gene: TRBJ1-1
v_gene: TRBV2
CDR3aa: CASRNRGNTEAFF

j_gene: TRBJ2-6
v_gene: TRBV6-1
CDR3aa: CASSAAGTGLSGANVLTF

j_gene: TRBJ2-7
v_gene: TRBV7-8
CDR3aa: CASSLASDLGYEQYF

j_gene: TRBJ1-4
v_gene: TRBV30
CDR3aa: CAWSVQLNEKLFF

j_gene: TRBJ2-7
v_gene: TRBV15
CDR3aa: CATASGLAYEQYF

j_gene: TRBJ2-7
v_gene: TRBV4-1
CDR3aa: CASSQTGTYHEQYF